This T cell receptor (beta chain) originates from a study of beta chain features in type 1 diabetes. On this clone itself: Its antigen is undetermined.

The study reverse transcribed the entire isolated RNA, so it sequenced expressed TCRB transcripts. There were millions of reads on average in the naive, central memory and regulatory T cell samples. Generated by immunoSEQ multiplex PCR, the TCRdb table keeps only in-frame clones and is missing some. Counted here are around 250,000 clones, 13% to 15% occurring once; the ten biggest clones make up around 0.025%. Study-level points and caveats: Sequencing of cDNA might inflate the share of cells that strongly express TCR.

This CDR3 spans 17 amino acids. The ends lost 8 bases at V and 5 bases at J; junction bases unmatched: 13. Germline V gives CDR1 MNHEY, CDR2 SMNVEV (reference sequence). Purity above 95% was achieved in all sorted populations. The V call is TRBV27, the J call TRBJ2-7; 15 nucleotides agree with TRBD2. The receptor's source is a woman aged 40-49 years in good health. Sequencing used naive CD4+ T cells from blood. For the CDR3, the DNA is TGTGCCAGCCAGAAGCCGGGACTAGCGGGGGGTGCCGACGAGCAGTACTTC. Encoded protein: CASQKPGLAGGADEQYF.